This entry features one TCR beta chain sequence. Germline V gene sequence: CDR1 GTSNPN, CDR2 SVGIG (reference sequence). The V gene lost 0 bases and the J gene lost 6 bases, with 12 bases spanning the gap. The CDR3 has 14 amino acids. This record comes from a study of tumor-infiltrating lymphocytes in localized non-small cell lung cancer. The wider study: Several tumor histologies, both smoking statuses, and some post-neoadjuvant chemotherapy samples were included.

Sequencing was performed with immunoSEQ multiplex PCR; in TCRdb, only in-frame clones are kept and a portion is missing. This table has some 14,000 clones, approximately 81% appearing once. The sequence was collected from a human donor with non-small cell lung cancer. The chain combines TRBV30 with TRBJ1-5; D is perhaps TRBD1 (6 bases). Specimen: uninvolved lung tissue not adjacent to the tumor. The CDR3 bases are TGTGCCTGGAGTGTAGGAGGGGGAATTCAGCCCCAGCATTTT. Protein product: CAWSVGGGIQPQHF.